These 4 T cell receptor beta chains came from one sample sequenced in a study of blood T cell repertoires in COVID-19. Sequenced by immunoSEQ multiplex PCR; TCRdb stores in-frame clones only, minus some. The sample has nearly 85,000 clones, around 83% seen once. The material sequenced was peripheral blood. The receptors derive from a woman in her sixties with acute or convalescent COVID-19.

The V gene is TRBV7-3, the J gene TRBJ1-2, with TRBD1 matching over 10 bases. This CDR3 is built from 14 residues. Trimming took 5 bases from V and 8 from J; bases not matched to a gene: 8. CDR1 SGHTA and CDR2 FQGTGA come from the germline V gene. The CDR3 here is CASSLTGGGWGYTF. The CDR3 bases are TGTGCCAGCAGCCTGACAGGGGGCGGATGGGGCTACACCTTC.

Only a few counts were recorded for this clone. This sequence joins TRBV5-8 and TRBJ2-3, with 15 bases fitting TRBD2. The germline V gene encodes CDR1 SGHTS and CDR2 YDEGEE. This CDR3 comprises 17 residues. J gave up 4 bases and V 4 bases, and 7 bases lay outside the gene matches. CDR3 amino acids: CASSTGLAGGQADTQYF. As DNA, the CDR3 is TGTGCCAGCAGCACGGGACTAGCGGGAGGTCAGGCAGATACGCAGTATTTT.

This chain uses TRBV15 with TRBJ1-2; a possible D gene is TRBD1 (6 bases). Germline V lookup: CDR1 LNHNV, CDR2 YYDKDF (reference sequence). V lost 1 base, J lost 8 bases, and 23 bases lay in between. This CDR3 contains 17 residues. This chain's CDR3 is CATSRVAGAEVPLGYTF. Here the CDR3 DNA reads TGTGCCACCAGCAGAGTGGCGGGGGCAGAGGTTCCTCTGGGCTACACCTTC.

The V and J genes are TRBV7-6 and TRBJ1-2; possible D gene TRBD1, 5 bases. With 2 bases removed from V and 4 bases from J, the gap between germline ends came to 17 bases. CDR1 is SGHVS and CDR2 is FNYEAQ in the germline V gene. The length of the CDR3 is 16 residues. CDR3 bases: TGTGCCAGCAGCTTATCCCAGCATGGGGCTTCCTATGGCTACACCTTC. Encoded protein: CASSLSQHGASYGYTF.